The entry that follows covers one T cell receptor (beta chain) sequence. Its antigen has not been determined. Base quality data are lacking; no much larger clone is found one base away. These data originate in a study of glioma-infiltrating T cells after dendritic cell vaccination listed by TCRdb under 2016. Describing the broader study: The cohort comprised around 15 glioblastoma patients from Phase I and II dendritic cell vaccination trials, 9 newly diagnosed and 6 with recurrent disease. Patients received autologous tumor lysate-pulsed dendritic cell vaccination between about 2003 and 2012. The vaccine consisted of monocyte-derived dendritic cells cultured approximately 7 days with IL-4 and GM-CSF, then pulsed overnight with autologous tumor lysate. Each patient was given three intradermal dendritic cell vaccine injections, spaced two weeks apart, in the arm below the axilla. Deep sequencing of TCR beta CDR3 regions was used to quantify tumor-infiltrating lymphocyte content and compare tumor and blood repertoires in dendritic cell-vaccinated glioblastoma patients. Survival after dendritic cell vaccination was correlated with TCR sequencing metrics, including TIL content and tumor-blood repertoire overlap.

The time point label of this sample denotes: after dendritic cell vaccination, including at tumor progression/relapse. Patients were selected on the basis of adequate residual fresh-frozen tumor tissue and more than two years of available survival data. An isocitrate dehydrogenase mutation was not carried by any of the glioblastoma patients, although molecular status was otherwise variable. PBMC were collected before vaccination, two weeks after the third vaccination, and at tumor progression if progression occurred. The Qiagen DNeasy Blood extraction Kit was used for extraction of genomic DNA. The CDR3 contains 15 residues, cysteine and phenylalanine counted. Only the CDR3 portion is preserved as DNA: 45 bases, with reading frame beginning at the first base. CDR1 and CDR2 were assigned from the germline V gene as SNHLY and FYNNEI. The paper as a whole reports these results and caveats: The response model built on TCR overlap across three groups was characterized as speculative, with prospective validation still needed. Longer time to progression and overall survival after dendritic cell vaccination were predicted by higher estimated pretreatment TIL content. The cohort was small and heterogeneous, and full blood and tumor sets were available for few patients, with initial-recurrent tumor pairs available for even fewer patients. TCR clonality showed no direct relationship with survival, which suggests that a diverse polyclonal response may matter.

The immunoSEQ assay amplified TCRB CDR3 regions from approximately 1.8 micrograms of genomic DNA, or from all available DNA when less than that amount was available. The multiplex PCR employed 60 forward primers targeting TCR V beta segments and 13 reverse primers targeting J beta segments. Synthetic control templates were spiked into each sample at limiting dilution to estimate reads per starting template. Reads of 87 bp were generated by sequencing on the Illumina HiSeq System. Regarding the original processing steps: To remove PCR and sequencing errors, closely related sequences were merged with a nearest neighbor algorithm. TCR overlap was measured as the percentage of unique tumor TCR beta sequences also present in the same patient's peripheral blood. The table was pulled from immuneACCESS by TCRdb, which kept in-frame rearrangements only. Such tables lose some clones; where checked, under half of the loss comes from unresolved V genes, and the rest has no known cause. For V, J and clone size, that table is used; D and trimming come from the DNA. In this sample the table shows 50,000 to 55,000 clones, around 91% of which occur a single time. The biggest ten clones account for roughly 5.3% of the sample.

Rearrangement joined TRBV2 to TRBJ2-5, with 14 junctional bases fitting TRBD2. Judging by the DNA end, TRBJ2-7 fits better; the J call may be wrong. This receptor was identified in a human donor with glioblastoma. Specimen: blood, collected after dendritic cell vaccination. The sequenced DNA: TGTGCCAGCAGTCTGGGACTAGCGGGAGACCACGAGCAGTACTTC. The encoded protein is CASSLGLAGDHEQYF.